Given below is one T cell receptor beta chain in context. Its target is unknown. This entry is derived from a study of shared clonotypes between healthy human individuals. Only Caucasian adults living in Nashville, Tennessee made up the donor group. The ends were cut back, 5 bases at V and 0 bases at J, with 10 bases in the middle. This CDR3 has 14 residues. The V gene's germline CDR1 is MNHNS and CDR2 SASEGT. Using immunoSEQ multiplex PCR, the repertoire was profiled, and TCRdb retains in-frame clones only, with some absent. The sample lists 2 million to 3 million clones; roughly 93% were seen once. Study results and limitations: Rarefaction demonstrated incomplete sorted-subset sequencing despite large depth. The researchers took only blood, and tissue repertoires probably look different.

V gene TRBV6-1 combines with J gene TRBJ1-1; a possible D gene is TRBD1 (5 bases). This sequence was found in a man aged 18-30 years in good health. Some clones in this sample may be carry-over from other donors' samples. Sequenced: naive CD4+ T cells from PBMCs. Documented subset: CD45RA+ positively selected. In nucleotides, the CDR3 is TGTGCCAGCAGTCCGGGGACCATGAACACTGAAGCTTTCTTT. It codes for CASSPGTMNTEAFF.